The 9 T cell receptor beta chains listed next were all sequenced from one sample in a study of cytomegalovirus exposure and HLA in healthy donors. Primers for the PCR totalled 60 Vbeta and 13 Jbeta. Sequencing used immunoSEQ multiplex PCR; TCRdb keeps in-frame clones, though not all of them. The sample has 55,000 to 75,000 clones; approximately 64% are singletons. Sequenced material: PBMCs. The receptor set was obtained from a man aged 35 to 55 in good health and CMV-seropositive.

As DNA, the CDR3 is TGCGCCAGCAGCCAAGCGGCGGGGTATAGCACAGATACGCAGTATTTT. It translates to CASSQAAGYSTDTQYF. The chain carries TRBV4-3 and TRBJ2-3; tentative D call: TRBD2 (6 bases). The germline V gene encodes CDR1 LGHNA and CDR2 YSLEER. With 1 base removed from V and 0 bases from J, the gap between germline ends came to 11 bases. The CDR3 totals 16 residues.

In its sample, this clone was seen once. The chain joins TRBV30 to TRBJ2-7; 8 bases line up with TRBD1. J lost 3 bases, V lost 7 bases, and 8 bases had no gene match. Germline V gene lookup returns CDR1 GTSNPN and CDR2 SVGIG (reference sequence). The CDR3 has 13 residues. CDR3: CASNDRGNYEQYF. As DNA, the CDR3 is TGTGCCTCCAATGACAGGGGAAACTACGAGCAGTACTTC. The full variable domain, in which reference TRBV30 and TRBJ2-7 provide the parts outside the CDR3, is SQTIHQWPATLVQPVGSPLSLECTVEGTSNPNLYWYRQAAGRGLQLLFYSVGIGQISSEVPQNLSASRPQDRQFILSSKKLLLSDSGFYLCASNDRGNYEQYFGPGTRLTVT.

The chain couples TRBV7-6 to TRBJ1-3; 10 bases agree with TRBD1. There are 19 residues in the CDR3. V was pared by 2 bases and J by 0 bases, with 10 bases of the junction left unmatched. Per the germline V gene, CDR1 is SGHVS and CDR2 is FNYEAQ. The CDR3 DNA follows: TGTGCCAGCAGCTTAATGGGACAGGGGCAAGTAATCTCTGGAAACACCATATATTTT. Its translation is CASSLMGQGQVISGNTIYF.

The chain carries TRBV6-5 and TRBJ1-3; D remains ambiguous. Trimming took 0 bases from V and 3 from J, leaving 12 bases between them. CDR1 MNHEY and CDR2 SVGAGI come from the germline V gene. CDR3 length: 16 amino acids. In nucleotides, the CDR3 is TGTGCCAGCAGTTACTCGACCTCGGGTTTTGGAAACACCATATATTTT. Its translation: CASSYSTSGFGNTIYF.

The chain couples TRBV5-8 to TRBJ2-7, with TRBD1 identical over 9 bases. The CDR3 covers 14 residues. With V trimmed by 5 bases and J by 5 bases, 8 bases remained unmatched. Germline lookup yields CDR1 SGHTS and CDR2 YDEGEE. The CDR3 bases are TGTGCCAGCAGGTCCGGGACAGGGCTCAACGAGCAGTACTTC. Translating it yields CASRSGTGLNEQYF.

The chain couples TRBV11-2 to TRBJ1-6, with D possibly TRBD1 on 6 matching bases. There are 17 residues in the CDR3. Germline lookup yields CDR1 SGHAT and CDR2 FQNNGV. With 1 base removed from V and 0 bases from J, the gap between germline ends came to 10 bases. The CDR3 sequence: CASSLAQGSSYNSPLHF. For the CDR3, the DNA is TGTGCCAGCAGCTTAGCTCAGGGGAGCTCCTATAATTCACCCCTCCACTTT. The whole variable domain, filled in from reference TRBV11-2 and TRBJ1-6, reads EAGVAQSPRYKIIEKRQSVAFWCNPISGHATLYWYQQILGQGPKLLIQFQNNGVVDDSQLPKDRFSAERLKGVDSTLKIQPAKLEDSAVYLCASSLAQGSSYNSPLHFGNGTRLTVT.

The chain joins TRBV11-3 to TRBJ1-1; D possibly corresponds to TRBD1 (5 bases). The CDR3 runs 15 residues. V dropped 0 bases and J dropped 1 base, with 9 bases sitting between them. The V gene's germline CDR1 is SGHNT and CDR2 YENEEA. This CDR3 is CASSLDLTGNTEAFF. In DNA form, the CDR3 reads TGTGCCAGCAGCTTAGACCTAACAGGGAACACTGAAGCTTTCTTT.

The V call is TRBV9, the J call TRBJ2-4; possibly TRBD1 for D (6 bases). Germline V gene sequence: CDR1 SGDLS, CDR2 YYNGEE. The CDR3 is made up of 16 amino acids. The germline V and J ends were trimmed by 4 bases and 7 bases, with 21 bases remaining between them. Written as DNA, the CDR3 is TGTGCCAGCAGCCCAGGGGCGGACCGAGCTCGGAACATTCAGTACTTC. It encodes CASSPGADRARNIQYF.

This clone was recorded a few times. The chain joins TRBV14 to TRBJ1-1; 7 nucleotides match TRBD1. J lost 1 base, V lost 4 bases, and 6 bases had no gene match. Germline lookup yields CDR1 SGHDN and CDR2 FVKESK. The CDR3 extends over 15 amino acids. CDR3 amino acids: CASSPRTGWNTEAFF. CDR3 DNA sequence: TGTGCCAGCAGCCCCAGGACAGGATGGAACACTGAAGCTTTCTTT.